One sample yielded the 2 T cell receptor beta chains listed below, sequenced in a study of cytomegalovirus exposure and HLA in healthy donors (dated by TCRdb to about 2017). The method behind the library was the immunoSEQ multiplex PCR assay. A mixture of 60 forward primers for TCR Vbeta segments and 13 reverse primers for TCR Jbeta segments was used in the multiplex PCR. Entries here come from immuneACCESS through TCRdb and include only in-frame sequences with V and J called. Some clones fail to appear in such tables; in the studies checked, an unresolved V gene covers under half of the shortfall, and the cause of the remainder is unknown. In this sample the table shows more than 90,000 clones, around 83% of which occur a single time. Jointly, the top ten make up about 3.9% of the sample. Sequencing was done on a sample of PBMCs. The source of these receptors is a man aged 25 to 40 in good health and CMV-seronegative.

As DNA, the CDR3 is TGTGCCAGCAGCGGGATCCGACAGCACCAAGAGACCCAGTACTTC. This encodes CASSGIRQHQETQYF. This chain joins TRBV7-8 and TRBJ2-5; perhaps TRBD1 as D (5 bases). CDR1 SGHVS and CDR2 FQNEAQ come from the germline V gene. The CDR3 runs to 15 residues. The V end was cut by 5 bases, the J end by 0 bases, with 13 bases between.

J is TRBJ2-7 and V is TRBV4-2; D unresolved. V was pared by 4 bases and J by 5 bases, with 6 bases between. There are 11 residues in the CDR3. Germline V gives CDR1 LGHNA, CDR2 YNFKEQ. The CDR3, as DNA: TGTGCCAGCAGCCGAGGAGACGAGCAGTACTTC. Protein: CASSRGDEQYF.